This T cell receptor (beta chain) was recorded in a study of T cells in Graves' hyperthyroidism and ophthalmopathy. Study summary: Sampling of peripheral blood happened at initial diagnosis, prior to any treatment.

TCR beta CDR3 region amplification was performed from RNA transcripts. The HTBI primer set served for first-round RT-PCR of the TCR CDR3. TCRdb used MiXCR to reprocess the multiplex PCR reads, holding one entry per CDR3 protein. The table has under 450,000 distinct CDR3 sequences, about 13% seen once. The hyperthyroidism was newly diagnosed and had lasted under 2 months; the patients were aged 18 to 65. It was less than 13 ml of fresh peripheral blood that supplied the PBMCs. Germline-derived CDR1 and CDR2 are SGHAT and FQNNGV. The CDR3 is 15 residues long. Trimming took 5 bases from V and 5 from J; bases not matched to a gene: 9. This clonotype was counted many times.

This TCR was sampled from a man aged 25-45 years with Graves' hyperthyroidism that later progressed to Graves' ophthalmopathy. The sequenced material came from blood. The chain employs TRBV11-2 and TRBJ2-7; 10 bases map to TRBD1. CDR3 sequence (DNA): TGTGCCAGCAGCGAGGAGGGACAGGGGCTGAACGAGCAGTACTTC. Its translation is CASSEEGQGLNEQYF.